Presented here are 4 T cell receptor beta chains from one specimen sequenced in a study of shared clonotypes between healthy human individuals. Sequenced by immunoSEQ multiplex PCR; TCRdb stores in-frame clones only, minus some. The sample records 2 million to 2.5 million clones, 90% to 95% being singletons. The sample consisted of naive CD4+ T cells sorted from blood. Subset meaning: CD45RA+ positively selected. These receptors came from a man in his late teens or twenties in good health.

The V gene is TRBV19, the J gene TRBJ2-7; 8 bases agree with TRBD1. Germline CDR1 reads LNHDA; CDR2 reads SQIVND (reference sequence). The CDR3 extends over 16 amino acids. Losses at the gene ends were 6 bases for V and 3 bases for J; bases not matched to a gene: 13. This chain's CDR3 is CASSLKVGTGLYEQYF. Written as DNA, the CDR3 is TGTGCCAGTAGCCTCAAGGTTGGGACAGGCCTCTACGAGCAGTACTTC. The full variable domain, in which reference TRBV19 and TRBJ2-7 provide the parts outside the CDR3, is DGGITQSPKYLFRKEGQNVTLSCEQNLNHDAMYWYRQDPGQGLRLIYYSQIVNDFQKGDIAEGYSVSREKKESFPLTVTSAQKNPTAFYLCASSLKVGTGLYEQYFGPGTRLTVT.

The rearrangement joins TRBV4-1 to TRBJ1-5; D is possibly TRBD1 (5 bases). V was clipped by 4 bases and J by 6 bases, with 19 bases between them. CDR1 MGHRA and CDR2 YSYEKL come from the germline V gene. This CDR3 is 16 amino acids long. Here the CDR3 DNA reads TGCGCCAGCAGCCGTCCTGGTGGGGGGGAGGGTCAGCCCCAGCATTTT. Translated: CASSRPGGGEGQPQHF.

CDR3 sequence: CASSSNRGSSYNSPLHF. CDR3 nucleotide sequence: TGTGCCAGCAGCTCAAACAGGGGAAGTTCCTATAATTCACCCCTCCACTTT. The V gene is TRBV7-8, the J gene TRBJ1-6; 7 positions agree with TRBD1. The trim removed 4 bases at V and 1 base at J, leaving 7 bases unmatched. Germline assignment: CDR1 SGHVS and CDR2 FQNEAQ. The CDR3 is made up of 17 amino acids.

The chain is built from TRBV5-1 and TRBJ1-3; D perhaps matches TRBD1 (5 bases). V was clipped by 1 base and J by 0 bases, with 14 bases between them. The CDR3 has 17 residues. Germline V lookup: CDR1 SGHRS, CDR2 YFSETQ. The CDR3: CASSLKSLGDSGNTIYF. DNA of the CDR3: TGCGCCAGCAGCTTGAAGTCTTTGGGGGACTCTGGAAACACCATATATTTT.